Shown below are 16 T cell receptor beta chains from a single sample sequenced in a study of shared clonotypes between healthy human individuals. Libraries were prepared by immunoSEQ multiplex PCR; TCRdb keeps only in-frame clonotypes and omits some of them. This sample has 2 million to 2.5 million clones, with roughly 92% found just once. Specimen: naive CD4+ T cells from PBMCs. The subset is: CD45RA+ positively selected. Source of these receptors: a man aged 18 to 30 in good health. Some clones in this sample may be carry-over from other donors' samples.

This clone was seen once. This chain links TRBV7-6 with TRBJ2-5; 15 bases are a match to TRBD2. CDR1 is SGHVS and CDR2 is FNYEAQ in the germline V gene. V was clipped by 5 bases and J by 3 bases; unmatched bases: 10. CDR3 length: 18 residues. CDR3: CASSTGLAGGPVEETQYF. The DNA of the CDR3 is TGTGCCAGCAGCACCGGACTAGCGGGAGGGCCTGTAGAAGAGACCCAGTACTTC.

V is TRBV6-1 and J is TRBJ2-1; maybe TRBD2 (6 bases). There are 17 residues in the CDR3. CDR1 and CDR2 from the germline V gene are MNHNS and SASEGT. The V and J ends lost 2 bases and 0 bases respectively, with 14 bases between them. The CDR3 reads CASSESGGLPSYNEQFF. The CDR3 nucleotides read TGTGCCAGCAGTGAAAGTGGAGGGCTCCCCTCCTACAATGAGCAGTTCTTC.

The chain couples TRBV10-1 to TRBJ1-2; D gene uncertain. The germline gives CDR1 WNHNN, CDR2 SYGVQD (reference sequence). Trimming shortened V by 6 bases and J by 2 bases, and 19 bases separated the two germline ends. The CDR3 is made up of 16 amino acids. The CDR3: CASSILLKSGNYGYTF. In DNA form, the CDR3 reads TGCGCCAGCAGCATACTACTGAAGTCCGGGAACTATGGCTACACCTTC.

V usage is TRBV9 and J usage is TRBJ1-2, with D perhaps matching TRBD1 (6 bases). This CDR3 has 14 residues. The germline V and J ends were trimmed by 3 bases and 8 bases, with 17 bases remaining between them. From germline, CDR1 is SGDLS and CDR2 YYNGEE. The CDR3 region has the DNA TGTGCCAGCAGCGCGTCCCGGGACATAAACGGCTACACCTTC. This gives the protein CASSASRDINGYTF.

Concerning this clone itself: Different DNA sequences within this sample yield the same CDR3. The J gene is TRBJ2-7, the V gene TRBV4-1; no firm D call. The CDR3 runs to 14 residues. Trimming took off 1 base at V and 4 bases at J, with 11 bases between the two ends. The germline V gene has CDR1 MGHRA and CDR2 YSYEKL. The CDR3 protein is CASSQGRNSYEQYF. CDR3 coding DNA: TGCGCCAGCAGCCAAGGCCGAAACTCTTACGAGCAGTACTTC.

V gene TRBV29-1 combines with J gene TRBJ2-1, with D possibly matching TRBD1 (7 bases). CDR3 size: 14 residues. V was cut by 7 bases and J by 0 bases, with 13 bases left in between. CDR1 SQVTM and CDR2 ANQGSEA come from the germline V gene. The DNA for the CDR3 is TGCAGCGGAGGCCAGGGGGGCTCCTACAATGAGCAGTTCTTC. This codes for CSGGQGGSYNEQFF.

The chain joins TRBV4-1 to TRBJ2-3, with 9 bases that match TRBD2. The germline V gene encodes CDR1 MGHRA and CDR2 YSYEKL. V dropped 2 bases and J dropped 4; count of bases not matched to a gene: 10. The CDR3 is made up of 17 amino acids. CDR3 region: CASSQPPFSGSADTQYF. CDR3 DNA sequence: TGCGCCAGCAGCCAACCCCCGTTTAGCGGGAGTGCAGATACGCAGTATTTT.

As to this clone: This specimen includes other DNA sequences encoding the same CDR3. The chain has TRBV5-1 and TRBJ2-1; TRBD1 agrees at 11 bases. The germline V gene encodes CDR1 SGHRS and CDR2 YFSETQ. This CDR3 is built from 15 residues. The ends lost 4 bases at V and 7 bases at J; junction bases unmatched: 7. CDR3 sequence (DNA): TGCGCCAGCAGCCTGGCAGGGACAGGGGGGAATGAGCAGTTCTTC. Protein sequence: CASSLAGTGGNEQFF.

This chain connects TRBV28 to TRBJ1-6; D call uncertain. The CDR3 covers 15 residues. Germline V gives CDR1 MDHEN, CDR2 SYDVKM. V shed 6 bases and J shed 5 bases, with 14 bases lying between them. In DNA, the CDR3 is TGTGCCAGCAGCCTCGTTAGGACCGATAATTCACCCCTCCACTTT. It specifies CASSLVRTDNSPLHF.

Concerning this clone itself: Other DNA sequences in the sample encode the same CDR3. The chain has TRBV7-3 and TRBJ2-7, with TRBD1 identical over 7 bases. The CDR3 is 15 amino acids. V was pared by 0 bases and J by 0 bases, with 2 bases of the junction left unmatched. CDR1 is SGHTA and CDR2 is FQGTGA in the germline V gene. In nucleotides, the CDR3 is TGTGCCAGCAGCTTAACAGGGGGCGACTCCTACGAGCAGTACTTC. Protein sequence: CASSLTGGDSYEQYF.

The V call is TRBV28, the J call TRBJ1-3; 8 bases are shared with TRBD1. The length of the CDR3 is 15 residues. V lost 8 bases and J lost 0; bases outside the gene matches: 6. The V gene's germline CDR1 is MDHEN and CDR2 SYDVKM. The CDR3 sequence: CASLSGTGSGNTIYF. The CDR3 nucleotides are TGTGCCAGCCTATCCGGGACAGGCTCTGGAAACACCATATATTTT.

This clone was observed once. This chain uses TRBV28 with TRBJ2-6, with unresolved D. V was pared by 8 bases and J by 2 bases, with 7 bases between. The CDR3 has 13 amino acids. Germline CDR1 is MDHEN and CDR2 is SYDVKM. The CDR3 reads CASLSPGANVLTF. As DNA, the CDR3 is TGTGCCAGCCTATCACCTGGGGCCAACGTCCTGACTTTC.

The chain recombines TRBV7-2 with TRBJ2-2; weak D call: TRBD2 (5 bases). The V end lost 1 base, the J end lost 6 bases, and 9 bases lay between the germline ends. Germline CDR1 and CDR2: SGHTA and FQGNSA. The CDR3 has 14 residues. In nucleotides, the CDR3 is TGTGCCAGCAGCTTAGGTCCGCGGGCCGGGGAGCTGTTTTTT. It is translated as CASSLGPRAGELFF.

This chain joins TRBV19 and TRBJ1-2; D possibly corresponds to TRBD1 (5 bases). In germline, CDR1 is LNHDA, CDR2 SQIVND (reference sequence). The V end lost 3 bases, the J end lost 3 bases, and 14 bases lay between the germline ends. The CDR3 runs 15 residues. The CDR3 nucleotides read TGTGCCAGTAGTATTTCCGGGACGGCCTACTATGGCTACACCTTC. Translated, it gives CASSISGTAYYGYTF.

V usage is TRBV5-6 and J usage is TRBJ1-5; TRBD1 agrees at 8 bases. The CDR3 consists of 17 residues. V shed 4 bases and J 3 bases; nucleotides not matched to a gene: 12. The germline CDR1 and CDR2 sequences are SGHDT and YYEEEE. The CDR3 region has the DNA TGTGCCAGCAGCCTGTATGGTAGGACAGGGAACAATCAGCCCCAGCATTTT. This codes for CASSLYGRTGNNQPQHF. The variable domain in full, completed from reference TRBV5-6 and TRBJ1-5, reads DAGVTQSPTHLIKTRGQQVTLRCSPKSGHDTVSWYQQALGQGPQFIFQYYEEEERQRGNFPDRFSGHQFPNYSSELNVNALLLGDSALYLCASSLYGRTGNNQPQHFGDGTRLSIL.

The genes are TRBV19 and TRBJ2-3; tentative D call: TRBD2 (6 bases). This CDR3 spans 15 amino acids. Trimming took 2 bases from V and 4 from J, leaving 13 bases between them. The germline CDR1 and CDR2 sequences are LNHDA and SQIVND (reference sequence). CDR3 in amino acids: CASSISERASDTQYF. The CDR3 DNA is TGTGCCAGTAGTATATCGGAGCGGGCCTCAGATACGCAGTATTTT.